This entry describes one T cell receptor beta chain. Antigen specificity is unknown. The data derive from a study of cytomegalovirus exposure and HLA in healthy donors. Study-level points and caveats: Reportedly, fewer N-insertions than the approximately 650-donor mean appeared in an Asian-associated ancestry cluster in a later analysis. Later analysis demonstrated an association between a missense DCLRE1C variant and TCR beta V- and J-gene trimming.

CDR1 is KGHSH, CDR2 LQKENI, per germline. V gave up 6 bases and J gave up 1 base, with 15 bases separating them. This CDR3 region has 15 residues. PCR primers comprised 60 Vbeta and 13 Jbeta primers. The method was immunoSEQ multiplex PCR; TCRdb's version includes in-frame clones alone and lacks a portion of them. The sample has under 170,000 clones, roughly 77% seen once. This clonotype was obtained from a human donor in good health. The chain joins TRBV18 to TRBJ1-1, with D perhaps TRBD1 (5 bases). The specimen sequenced was PBMCs. This CDR3 reads CASSVLGQSNTEAFF. In nucleotides, the CDR3 is TGTGCCAGCTCCGTTTTGGGGCAATCGAACACTGAAGCTTTCTTT. Combining the CDR3 with reference TRBV18 and TRBJ1-1 gives the whole variable domain NAGVMQNPRHLVRRRGQEARLRCSPMKGHSHVYWYRQLPEEGLKFMVYLQKENIIDESGMPKERFSAEFPKEGPSILRIQQVVRGDSAAYFCASSVLGQSNTEAFFGQGTRLTVV.